This passage covers 17 T cell receptor beta chains from one sample sequenced in a study of shared clonotypes between healthy human individuals. Profiled with immunoSEQ multiplex PCR; TCRdb holds only in-frame clones, not every one. Seen here are about 2.1 million clones, roughly 93% observed once, and the top ten hold roughly 1.7%. Terminally differentiated effector memory CD45RA+ cells were excluded by CCR7 positive selection of CD45RO-negative cells. The sample was naive CD8+ T cells from PBMCs. Every receptor here comes from a man between 18 and 29 years old in good health. Some clones in this sample may be carry-over from other donors' samples.

The rearrangement joins TRBV27 to TRBJ2-7; D is unclear. Germline V gives CDR1 MNHEY, CDR2 SMNVEV (reference sequence). The CDR3 covers 9 residues. With 6 bases removed from V and 12 bases from J, the gap between germline ends came to 9 bases. CDR3 sequence (DNA): TGTGCCAGCAGCCCCCTCCTGTACTTC. Translated, it gives CASSPLLYF.

This clone was counted a single time. V and J are TRBV18 and TRBJ2-7; 8 nucleotides line up with TRBD1. Looked up from germline, CDR1 is KGHSH and CDR2 is LQKENI. CDR3 size: 15 residues. Trimming took 6 bases from V and 3 from J; bases not matched to a gene: 10. CDR3: CASSVGQGRYYEQYF. The CDR3 DNA reads TGTGCCAGCTCTGTTGGACAGGGACGATACTACGAGCAGTACTTC.

The chain employs TRBV27 and TRBJ2-7; no reliable D call. This CDR3 is 14 amino acids long. Looked up from germline, CDR1 is MNHEY and CDR2 is SMNVEV (reference sequence). V dropped 2 bases and J dropped 4 bases, with 12 bases sitting between them. The CDR3 DNA reads as TGTGCCAGCAGTTTAGTGGGGTTCGGATACGAGCAGTACTTC. It encodes CASSLVGFGYEQYF.

This chain uses TRBV27 with TRBJ2-7, with TRBD1 identical over 9 bases. J lost 1 base, V lost 6 bases, and 4 bases had no gene match. The CDR3 runs 14 residues. Germline lookup yields CDR1 MNHEY and CDR2 SMNVEV (reference sequence). In DNA, the CDR3 is TGTGCCAGCAGCGCACAGGGGGCTTCCTACGAGCAGTACTTC. Translated, it gives CASSAQGASYEQYF.

The V call is TRBV28, the J call TRBJ2-7, with a weak D call TRBD2 (7 bases). Germline V gene data show CDR1 as MDHEN and CDR2 as SYDVKM. The CDR3 consists of 16 residues. Trimming shortened V by 4 bases and J by 9 bases, and 25 bases separated the two germline ends. This CDR3 reads CASSYPRAGARVGQYF. The CDR3 bases are TGTGCCAGCAGTTACCCCAGGGCGGGGGCAAGGGTGGGGCAGTACTTC.

J is TRBJ1-4 and V is TRBV6-5; the D gene is possibly TRBD1 (6 bases). V gave up 8 bases and J gave up 3 bases, with 13 bases separating them. The CDR3 runs 14 residues. Germline V gene lookup returns CDR1 MNHEY and CDR2 SVGAGI. CDR3 sequence reads: CASGGPWPNEKLFF. In DNA, the CDR3 is TGTGCCAGCGGGGGGCCTTGGCCTAATGAAAAACTGTTTTTT.

The chain couples TRBV27 to TRBJ1-4; D is unclear. V was pared by 2 bases and J by 4 bases, with 20 bases between. CDR1 MNHEY and CDR2 SMNVEV come from the germline V gene (reference sequence). This CDR3 is built from 18 residues. Here the CDR3 DNA reads TGTGCCAGCAGTTTAACTAGAAATAACGACCCGATTAATGAAAAACTGTTTTTT. Translating it yields CASSLTRNNDPINEKLFF.

The chain links TRBV27 to TRBJ2-7, with TRBD1 identical over 7 bases. V gave up 5 bases and J gave up 3 bases; unmatched junction bases: 7. This CDR3 region has 14 residues. Germline values: CDR1 MNHEY, CDR2 SMNVEV (reference sequence). CDR3 in amino acids: CASSTNRGSYEQYF. CDR3 bases: TGTGCCAGCAGTACAAACAGGGGAAGCTACGAGCAGTACTTC.

This sequence joins TRBV27 and TRBJ1-2; D possibly corresponds to TRBD1 (5 bases). The germline CDR1 and CDR2 sequences are MNHEY and SMNVEV (reference sequence). V was shortened by 5 bases and J by 6 bases, with 19 bases between the two germline ends. This CDR3 comprises 15 residues. As DNA, the CDR3 is TGTGCCAGCAGTCCCTTTGCCCCTCGAGGGGATGGCTACACCTTC. Protein sequence: CASSPFAPRGDGYTF.

The chain uses TRBV4-1 and TRBJ2-3, with no clear D. V lost 8 bases, J lost 2 bases, and 17 bases lay in between. The CDR3 length is 15 residues. In germline, CDR1 is MGHRA, CDR2 YSYEKL. The CDR3 loop reads CASCPSGSITDTQYF. CDR3 bases: TGCGCCAGCTGTCCTTCCGGGTCTATCACAGATACGCAGTATTTT.

This chain joins TRBV14 and TRBJ1-1; TRBD1 might be the D (5 bases). Germline CDR1 SGHDN, CDR2 FVKESK. Trimming left V 5 bases short and J 3 bases short, with 13 bases between. The CDR3 loop spans 14 amino acids. The DNA of the CDR3 is TGTGCCAGCAGCGCCCGGGACGGATACACTGAAGCTTTCTTT. The encoded protein is CASSARDGYTEAFF.

The chain is built from TRBV27 and TRBJ2-7; the D gene could be TRBD1 or TRBD2 (6 bases each). From germline, CDR1 is MNHEY and CDR2 SMNVEV (reference sequence). Between the trimmed V and J ends, which lost 8 bases and 3 bases, there was a span of 23 bases. The length of the CDR3 is 16 residues. CDR3 in DNA: TGTGCCAGCGTTCCTCGGGGGCAGGGAAGAGGCTACGAGCAGTACTTC. Protein: CASVPRGQGRGYEQYF.

V gene TRBV15 combines with J gene TRBJ1-1, with D hard to call. V lost 3 bases and J lost 4, with 18 bases in between. This CDR3 has 16 amino acids. The germline V gene encodes CDR1 LNHNV and CDR2 YYDKDF (reference sequence). The CDR3 nucleotides are TGTGCCACCAGCAGCGAGATACTTGGAGGCGGCACTGAAGCTTTCTTT. It is translated as CATSSEILGGGTEAFF.

V is TRBV29-1 and J is TRBJ1-4; unclear D gene. Deletions cut 7 bases from V and 7 bases from J, with 7 bases between. This CDR3 is 10 amino acids long. CDR1 is SQVTM, CDR2 ANQGSEA, per germline. Here the CDR3 reads CSAVLEKLFF. The CDR3 DNA reads TGCAGCGCGGTACTTGAAAAACTGTTTTTT.

The chain employs TRBV18 and TRBJ2-1; TRBD2 matches 8 bases. Germline V gene data show CDR1 as KGHSH and CDR2 as LQKENI. The J segment lost 4 bases and the V segment lost 2 bases, leaving 7 bases of the junction unmatched. The CDR3 sequence is 16 residues long. The CDR3 DNA sequence: TGTGCCAGCTCACCAGAAGGTAGCGGGATTTACAATGAGCAGTTCTTC. Translating gives CASSPEGSGIYNEQFF.

The chain recombines TRBV28 with TRBJ2-7; D not resolved. Between the trimmed V and J ends, which lost 3 bases and 5 bases, there was a span of 11 bases. The length of the CDR3 is 13 residues. The germline V gene encodes CDR1 MDHEN and CDR2 SYDVKM. The CDR3 spells CASSFNIANEQYF. The CDR3 DNA is TGTGCCAGCAGTTTTAACATTGCGAACGAGCAGTACTTC.

This chain uses TRBV4-1 with TRBJ1-2; no reliable D call. The CDR3 sequence is 16 residues long. Trimming took off 0 bases at V and 2 bases at J, with 13 bases between the two ends. Germline V gives CDR1 MGHRA, CDR2 YSYEKL. The CDR3 sequence: CASSQEFSSQNYGYTF. The CDR3 DNA is TGCGCCAGCAGCCAAGAATTTTCCAGCCAGAACTATGGCTACACCTTC.